The 3 T cell receptor beta chains below all came from one sample that was sequenced in a study of radiotherapy plus CTLA-4 blockade in lung cancer. The method was immunoSEQ multiplex PCR; TCRdb's version includes in-frame clones alone and lacks a portion of them. This table holds 55,000 to 65,000 clones, roughly 76% found once. Here the sequenced sample was peripheral blood, taken from a patient treated with radiotherapy plus ipilimumab. The receptors shown here come from a human donor with non-small cell lung cancer who had a complete response to radiotherapy plus ipilimumab.

The chain carries TRBV7-9 and TRBJ1-4, with TRBD1 matching 7 bases. The CDR3 has 14 amino acids. V trimming: 5 bases; J trimming: 5 bases; junction bases outside the gene matches: 5. Germline V lookup: CDR1 SEHNR, CDR2 FQNEAQ (reference sequence). The CDR3 DNA follows: TGTGCCAGCAGCCAGGGACAGCCAAATGAAAAACTGTTTTTT. Protein: CASSQGQPNEKLFF.

This chain links TRBV7-9 with TRBJ2-1, with TRBD2 matching 10 bases. With V trimmed by 2 bases and J by 3 bases, 4 bases remained unmatched. The CDR3 has 16 amino acids. Germline V gene sequence: CDR1 SEHNR, CDR2 FQNEAQ (reference sequence). The CDR3 reads CASSLLAGVFYNEQFF. DNA of the CDR3: TGTGCCAGCAGCTTACTAGCGGGAGTGTTCTACAATGAGCAGTTCTTC.

The table lists this clone with a few counts. The chain carries TRBV6-6 and TRBJ1-5; TRBD1 might be the D (5 bases). V lost 6 bases, J lost 4 bases, and 16 bases lay in between. This CDR3 spans 15 amino acids. Germline CDR1 is MNHNY and CDR2 is SVGAGI (reference sequence). Here the CDR3 reads CASRQGAGRNQPQHF. The CDR3 coding sequence is TGTGCCAGCAGACAAGGGGCAGGGAGGAATCAGCCCCAGCATTTT.